Each of the 15 T cell receptor beta chains below was sequenced from the same sample in a study of regulatory T cells in long-lasting Graves disease. Time point here: persistent/refractory GD, antithyroid drugs over 5 years with positive TRAb. RNA extracted from PBMCs served as the sequencing template. Investigators prepared the TCR beta libraries by applying iRepertoire HTBI primers and Arm-PCR of CDR3 regions. Using its own MiXCR run on the multiplex PCR reads, TCRdb lists one record per CDR3 protein. This table holds roughly 400,000 distinct CDR3 sequences, less than 25% found once. The material sequenced was peripheral blood mononuclear cells (PBMCs), taken when the disease was refractory, from a patient treated with antithyroid drugs. The receptors were sampled from a female donor with Graves disease.

The gene calls are TRBV7-2 and TRBJ2-7; D call uncertain. Germline V gives CDR1 SGHTA, CDR2 FQGNSA. Trimming took off 2 bases at V and 2 bases at J, with 10 bases between the two ends. This CDR3 is built from 14 residues. CDR3 residues: CASSLLGQTYEQYF. In DNA, the CDR3 is TGTGCCAGCAGCTTATTGGGCCAAACCTACGAGCAGTACTTC.

This clonotype appeared many times. This chain links TRBV28 with TRBJ2-7, with 10 bases aligning to TRBD2. The V gene's germline CDR1 is MDHEN and CDR2 SYDVKM. V was clipped by 8 bases and J by 2 bases; unmatched bases: 3. The CDR3 is 13 residues long. In DNA, the CDR3 is TGTGCCAGCCGACTAGCGGGCCCCTACGAGCAGTACTTC. It codes for CASRLAGPYEQYF.

This clonotype was seen a handful of times. This chain uses TRBV6-1 with TRBJ2-7; no clear D gene. The germline V and J ends were trimmed by 7 bases and 0 bases, with 16 bases remaining between them. The CDR3 consists of 15 residues. Germline V gene lookup returns CDR1 MNHNS and CDR2 SASEGT. CDR3 DNA: TGTGCCAGCAATCTCGATGCTCGGGTCTCCTACGAGCAGTACTTC. Its protein product is CASNLDARVSYEQYF.

This clonotype has a count of ten or more. V usage is TRBV12-5 and J usage is TRBJ2-2; 7 bases align to TRBD1. The J segment lost 5 bases and the V segment lost 1 base, leaving 4 bases of the junction unmatched. CDR3 size: 15 residues. Germline loops: CDR1 LGHNT, CDR2 FRNRAP. The CDR3 sequence: CASGLGLQGTGELFF. As DNA, the CDR3 is TGTGCTAGTGGTTTGGGCCTACAGGGGACCGGGGAGCTGTTTTTT.

The table lists this clonotype with many counts. V and J are TRBV12-3 or TRBV12-4 and TRBJ1-2; D gene ambiguous. The CDR3 has 15 residues. Trimming left V 3 bases short and J 4 bases short, with 15 bases between. CDR3 nucleotide sequence: TGTGCCAGCAGTTTTATGGACCGTCGCGCCTATGGCTACACCTTC. It codes for CASSFMDRRAYGYTF.

This clonotype occurred a few times. The chain joins TRBV5-5 to TRBJ2-7, with TRBD1 matching 9 bases. V was pared by 4 bases and J by 1 base, with 9 bases of the junction left unmatched. The CDR3 runs 16 residues. The germline V gene encodes CDR1 SGHKS and CDR2 YYEKEE (reference sequence). In DNA form, the CDR3 reads TGTGCCAGCAGCCAATCTACAGGGACAGGGTCCTACGAGCAGTACTTC. Translated: CASSQSTGTGSYEQYF.

The chain has TRBV20-1 and TRBJ2-7, with unresolved D. The CDR3 has 13 residues. V lost 2 bases, J lost 2 bases, and 10 bases lay in between. Germline V lookup: CDR1 DFQATT, CDR2 SNEGSKA (reference sequence). In DNA, the CDR3 is TGCAGTGCTAGATCTGACCACACCTACGAGCAGTACTTC. Residues: CSARSDHTYEQYF.

The chain couples TRBV20-1 to TRBJ1-2; D is unclear. V was pared by 3 bases and J by 6 bases, with 8 bases between. The V gene's germline CDR1 is DFQATT and CDR2 SNEGSKA (reference sequence). This CDR3 region has 11 residues. The CDR3 DNA follows: TGCAGTGCTAGTACTTTGAATGGCTACACCTTC. This codes for CSASTLNGYTF.

This clonotype turned up a few times. This could be a read error, since a much larger clone is one nucleotide away. The J gene is TRBJ1-5, the V gene TRBV27; TRBD1 agrees at 7 bases. CDR3 length: 15 amino acids. Trimming took 3 bases from V and 9 from J; bases not matched to a gene: 11. Per germline, CDR1 MNHEY and CDR2 SMNVEV (reference sequence). The CDR3 region has the DNA TGTGCCAGCAGTTTGGTCGGGACAGTAGATCGGCCCCAGCATTTT. Encoded protein: CASSLVGTVDRPQHF.

The chain uses TRBV5-1 and TRBJ2-7; 9 bases match TRBD1. V lost 4 bases and J lost 2; bases outside the gene matches: 4. CDR1 is SGHRS, CDR2 YFSETQ, per germline. The CDR3 consists of 14 residues. DNA of the CDR3: TGCGCCAGCAGCGCTTGGACAGGGGCCTACGAGCAGTACTTC. Translated: CASSAWTGAYEQYF.

This clonotype occurred a few times. The gene calls are TRBV20-1 and TRBJ1-4, with TRBD1 matching over 9 bases. V shed 2 bases and J 1 base; nucleotides not matched to a gene: 8. This CDR3 spans 17 amino acids. The germline V gene encodes CDR1 DFQATT and CDR2 SNEGSKA (reference sequence). The CDR3 loop reads CSARPGTGWRTNEKLFF. For the CDR3, the DNA is TGCAGTGCTAGACCTGGGACAGGGTGGAGAACTAATGAAAAACTGTTTTTT.

The V gene is TRBV12-3 or TRBV12-4, the J gene TRBJ1-1; a weak D match, TRBD1 (5 bases). This CDR3 has 17 amino acids. Trimming left V 6 bases short and J 2 bases short, with 22 bases between. The CDR3 is CASSSWAGQSGNTEAFF. CDR3 in DNA: TGTGCCAGCAGCTCTTGGGCGGGGCAGTCTGGCAACACTGAAGCTTTCTTT.

This clonotype has a count of ten or more. The chain joins TRBV11-2 to TRBJ2-7, with 10 bases fitting TRBD1. The CDR3 has 14 amino acids. Germline V CDR1 and CDR2: SGHAT, FQNNGV. Germline trimming cut 5 bases from V and 5 bases from J; bases unmatched to any gene: 6. The CDR3 nucleotides are TGTGCCAGCAGCCCGGGACAGGGGTTCAACGAGCAGTACTTC. Protein sequence: CASSPGQGFNEQYF. The full variable domain, its missing parts supplied by reference TRBV11-2 and TRBJ2-7, is EAGVAQSPRYKIIEKRQSVAFWCNPISGHATLYWYQQILGQGPKLLIQFQNNGVVDDSQLPKDRFSAERLKGVDSTLKIQPAKLEDSAVYLCASSPGQGFNEQYFGPGTRLTVT.

This clonotype was found many times. This chain links TRBV18 with TRBJ2-7, with D unclear. Germline assignment: CDR1 KGHSH and CDR2 LQKENI. The V gene lost 5 bases and the J gene lost 2 bases, with 7 bases spanning the gap. The CDR3 extends over 12 amino acids. CDR3 region: CASSGDAYEQYF. DNA for the CDR3: TGTGCCAGCTCAGGGGATGCCTACGAGCAGTACTTC.

The V and J genes are TRBV5-1 and TRBJ2-2; 12 bases match TRBD2. The CDR3 has 16 amino acids. The trim removed 4 bases at V and 4 bases at J, leaving 5 bases unmatched. The V gene's germline CDR1 is SGHRS and CDR2 YFSETQ. CDR3: CASSKPGLAGTGELFF. The CDR3 DNA reads TGCGCCAGCAGCAAGCCGGGACTAGCGGGCACCGGGGAGCTGTTTTTT.